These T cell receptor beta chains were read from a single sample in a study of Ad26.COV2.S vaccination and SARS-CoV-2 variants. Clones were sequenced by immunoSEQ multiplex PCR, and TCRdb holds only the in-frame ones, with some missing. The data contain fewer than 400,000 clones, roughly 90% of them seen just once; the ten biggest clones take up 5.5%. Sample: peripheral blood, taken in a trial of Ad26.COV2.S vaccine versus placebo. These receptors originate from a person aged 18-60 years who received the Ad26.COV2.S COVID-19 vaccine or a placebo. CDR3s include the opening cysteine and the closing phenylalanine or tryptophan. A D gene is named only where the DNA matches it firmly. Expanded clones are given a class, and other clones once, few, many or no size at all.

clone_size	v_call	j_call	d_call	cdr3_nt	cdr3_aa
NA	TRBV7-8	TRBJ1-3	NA	TGTGCCAGCAGCCCCCTCTCCTATGGAAACACCATATATTTT	CASSPLSYGNTIYF
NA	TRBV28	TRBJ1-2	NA	TGTGCCAGCGCCACAGGGTCATATGGCTACACCTTC	CASATGSYGYTF
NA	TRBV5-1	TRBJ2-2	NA	TGCGCCAGCAGCTTGGACTACTCTAACACCGGGGAGCTGTTTTTT	CASSLDYSNTGELFF
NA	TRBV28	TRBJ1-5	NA	TGTGCCAGCAGTTTTGAATCTGGTTTCGGCAATCAGCCCCAGCATTTT	CASSFESGFGNQPQHF
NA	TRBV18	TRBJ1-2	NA	TGTGCCAGCTCACCCACACTTTCTATAGGAGATGGCTACACCTTC	CASSPTLSIGDGYTF
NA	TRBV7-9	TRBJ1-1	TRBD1	TGTGCCAGCAGCCCTAGACAGGGGATGGGGACTGAAGCTTTCTTT	CASSPRQGMGTEAFF
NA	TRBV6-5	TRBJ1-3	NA	TGTGCCAGCACGGGTGGACGGGGCTCTGGAAACACCATATATTTT	CASTGGRGSGNTIYF
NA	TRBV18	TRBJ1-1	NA	TGTGCCAGCTCACAGGACACAATAAACACTGAAGCTTTCTTT	CASSQDTINTEAFF
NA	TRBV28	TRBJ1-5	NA	TGTGCCAGCAGCCTGGAGGGGGGACGGTCCCAGCATTTT	CASSLEGGRSQHF
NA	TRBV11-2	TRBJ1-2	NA	TGTGCCAGCAGCTTGGACAAGTTCTATGGCTACACCTTC	CASSLDKFYGYTF
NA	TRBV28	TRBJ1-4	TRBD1	TGTGCCAGCAGTTTCACTACATCGACAGGGGGGTTAGAAAAACTGTTTTTT	CASSFTTSTGGLEKLFF
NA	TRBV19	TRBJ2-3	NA	TGTGCCAGTAGTATAATGTCGTTTGGCGGGATAACAGATACGCAGTATTTT	CASSIMSFGGITDTQYF
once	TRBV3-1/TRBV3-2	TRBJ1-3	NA	TGTGCCAGCAGCCAAGAAAGGCTAGGTTATTCTGGAAACACCATATATTTT	CASSQERLGYSGNTIYF
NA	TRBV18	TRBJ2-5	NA	TGTGCCAGCTCACGGAGGGAGGAGACCCAGTACTTC	CASSRREETQYF
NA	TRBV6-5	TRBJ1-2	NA	TGTGCCAGCCTCAGTCTCTATGGCTACACCTTC	CASLSLYGYTF
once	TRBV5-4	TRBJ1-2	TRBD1	TGTGCCAGCAGCCCCGGGACAGGGAACTATGGCTACACCTTC	CASSPGTGNYGYTF
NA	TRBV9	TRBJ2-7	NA	TGTGCCAGCAGCGCACCCCGGGACCCCGATGGCGAGCAGTACTTC	CASSAPRDPDGEQYF
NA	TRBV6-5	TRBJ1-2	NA	TGTGCCAGCACCTCGGTTTATGGCTACACCTTC	CASTSVYGYTF
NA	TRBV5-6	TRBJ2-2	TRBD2	TGTGCCAGCAGCTGGGACTACAGCTCTACCGGGGAGCTGTTTTTT	CASSWDYSSTGELFF
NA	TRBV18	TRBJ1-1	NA	TGTGCCAGCTCACCCTCGACAGGGAACACTGAAGCTTTCTTT	CASSPSTGNTEAFF
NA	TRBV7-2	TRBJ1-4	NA	TGTGCCAGCAGCCTCACCCCGACTTCAACTAATGAAAAACTGTTTTTT	CASSLTPTSTNEKLFF
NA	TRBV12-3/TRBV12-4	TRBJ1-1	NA	TGTGCCAGCAGTCCTTCTCAGAACACTGAAGCTTTCTTT	CASSPSQNTEAFF
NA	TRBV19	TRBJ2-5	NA	TGTGCCAGTAGTATTTCCAGGGGTAATATGGAGACCCAGTACTTC	CASSISRGNMETQYF
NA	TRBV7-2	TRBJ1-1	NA	TGTGCCAGCAGCTTACGCAGGTCGGGAAACACTGAAGCTTTCTTT	CASSLRRSGNTEAFF
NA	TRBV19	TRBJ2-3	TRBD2	TGTGCCAGTGGGACTAGCGGGAGGAAAGATACGCAGTATTTT	CASGTSGRKDTQYF